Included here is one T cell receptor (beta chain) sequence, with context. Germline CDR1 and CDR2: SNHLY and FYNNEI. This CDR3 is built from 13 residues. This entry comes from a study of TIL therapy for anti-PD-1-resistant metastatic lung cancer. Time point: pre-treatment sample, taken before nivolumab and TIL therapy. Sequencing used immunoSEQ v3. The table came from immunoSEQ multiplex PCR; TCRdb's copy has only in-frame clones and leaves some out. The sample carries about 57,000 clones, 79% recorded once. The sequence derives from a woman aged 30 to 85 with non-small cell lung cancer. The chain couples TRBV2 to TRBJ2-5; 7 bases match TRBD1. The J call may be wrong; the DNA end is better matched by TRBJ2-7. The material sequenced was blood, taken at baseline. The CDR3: CASRRTGRYEQYF. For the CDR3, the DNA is TGTGCCAGCAGGAGGACAGGACGGTACGAGCAGTACTTC.